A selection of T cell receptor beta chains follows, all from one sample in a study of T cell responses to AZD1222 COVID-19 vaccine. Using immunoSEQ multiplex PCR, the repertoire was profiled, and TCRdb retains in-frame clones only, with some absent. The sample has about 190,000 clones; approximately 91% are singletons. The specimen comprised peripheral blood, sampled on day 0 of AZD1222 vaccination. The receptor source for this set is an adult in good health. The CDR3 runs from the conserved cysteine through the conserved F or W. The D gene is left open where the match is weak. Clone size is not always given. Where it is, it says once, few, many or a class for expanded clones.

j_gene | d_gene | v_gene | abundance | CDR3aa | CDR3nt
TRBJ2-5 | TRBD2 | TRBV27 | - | CASSLWARSSGKGETQYF | TGTGCCAGCAGTTTATGGGCCAGATCCAGCGGGAAGGGAGAGACCCAGTACTTC
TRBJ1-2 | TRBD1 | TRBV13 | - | CASSWGQGNYGYTF | TGTGCCAGCAGCTGGGGACAGGGGAACTATGGCTACACCTTC
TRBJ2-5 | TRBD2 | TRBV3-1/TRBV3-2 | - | CASRVGLAGGLETQYF | TGTGCCAGCAGAGTAGGACTAGCGGGGGGGCTGGAGACCCAGTACTTC
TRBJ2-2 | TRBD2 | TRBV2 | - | CARLRGGGGTGELFF | TGTGCCCGCCTTCGGGGCGGGGGGGGCACCGGGGAGCTGTTTTTT
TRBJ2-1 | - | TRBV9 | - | CASSVAGTQTYNEQFF | TGTGCCAGCAGCGTAGCCGGGACACAGACCTACAATGAGCAGTTCTTC
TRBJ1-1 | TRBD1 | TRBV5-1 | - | CASSLPNRGQNTEAFF | TGCGCCAGCAGCCTACCCAACAGGGGTCAGAACACTGAAGCTTTCTTT
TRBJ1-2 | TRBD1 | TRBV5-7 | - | CASSSHPRQGFLYGYTF | TGTGCCAGCAGCTCCCACCCCCGACAGGGCTTTCTCTATGGCTACACCTTC
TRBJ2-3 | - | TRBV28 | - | CASSLVADTQYF | TGTGCCAGCAGTTTAGTGGCGGATACGCAGTATTTT
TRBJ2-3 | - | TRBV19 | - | CASSKGFPSTDTQYF | TGTGCCAGTAGTAAGGGGTTTCCTAGCACAGATACGCAGTATTTT
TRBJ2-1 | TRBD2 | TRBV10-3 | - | CAIGDSGGAGNEQFF | TGTGCCATCGGAGATAGCGGGGGGGCGGGAAATGAGCAGTTCTTC
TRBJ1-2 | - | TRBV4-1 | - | CASSQRGRGTNYGYTF | TGCGCCAGCAGCCAACGGGGGAGGGGAACTAACTATGGCTACACCTTC
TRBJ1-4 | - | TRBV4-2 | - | CASSPLLGGMGEKLFF | TGTGCCAGCAGCCCCCTTCTGGGGGGCATGGGGGAAAAACTGTTTTTT
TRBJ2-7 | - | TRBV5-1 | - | CASSLRGTNEQYF | TGCGCCAGCAGCTTAAGGGGGACAAATGAGCAGTACTTC
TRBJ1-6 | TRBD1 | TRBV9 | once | CASGGTGGVNSPLHF | TGTGCCAGCGGCGGGACAGGGGGAGTAAATTCACCCCTCCACTTT
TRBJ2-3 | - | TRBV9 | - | CASSSQTDLLGTDTQYF | TGTGCCAGCAGCTCCCAGACGGACTTGTTGGGCACAGATACGCAGTATTTT
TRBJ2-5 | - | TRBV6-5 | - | CASTAADRLQETQYF | TGTGCCAGCACCGCTGCCGACAGGTTACAAGAGACCCAGTACTTC